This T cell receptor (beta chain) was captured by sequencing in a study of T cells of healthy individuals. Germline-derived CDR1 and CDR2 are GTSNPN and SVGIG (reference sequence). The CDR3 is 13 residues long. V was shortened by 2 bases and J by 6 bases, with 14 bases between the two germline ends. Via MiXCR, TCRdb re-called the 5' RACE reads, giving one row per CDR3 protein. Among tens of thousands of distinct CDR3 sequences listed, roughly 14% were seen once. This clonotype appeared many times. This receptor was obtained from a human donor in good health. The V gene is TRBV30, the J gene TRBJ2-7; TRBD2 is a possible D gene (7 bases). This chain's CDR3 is CAWSSRGGGEQYF. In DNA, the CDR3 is TGTGCCTGGAGTTCCCGGGGAGGGGGCGAGCAGTACTTC.